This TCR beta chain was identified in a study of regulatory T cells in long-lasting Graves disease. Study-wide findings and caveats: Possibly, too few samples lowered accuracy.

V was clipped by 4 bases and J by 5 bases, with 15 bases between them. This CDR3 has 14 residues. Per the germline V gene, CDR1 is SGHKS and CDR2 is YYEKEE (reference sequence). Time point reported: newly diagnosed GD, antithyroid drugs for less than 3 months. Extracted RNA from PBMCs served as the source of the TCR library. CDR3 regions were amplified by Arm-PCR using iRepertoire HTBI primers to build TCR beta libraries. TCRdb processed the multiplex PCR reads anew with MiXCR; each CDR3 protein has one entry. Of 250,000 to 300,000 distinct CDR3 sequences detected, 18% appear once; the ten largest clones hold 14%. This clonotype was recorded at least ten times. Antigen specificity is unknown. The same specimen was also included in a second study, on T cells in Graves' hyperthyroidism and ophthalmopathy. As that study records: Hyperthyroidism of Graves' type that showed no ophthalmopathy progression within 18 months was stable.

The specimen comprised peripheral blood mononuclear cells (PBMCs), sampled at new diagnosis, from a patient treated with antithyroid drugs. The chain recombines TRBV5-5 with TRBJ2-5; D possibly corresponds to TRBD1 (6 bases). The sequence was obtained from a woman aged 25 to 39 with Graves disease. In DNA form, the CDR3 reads TGTGCCAGCAGCCCCCCCCAGGGGCGGGAGACCCAGTACTTC. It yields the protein CASSPPQGRETQYF.